Only a few counts were recorded for the clone carrying this T cell receptor beta chain. Its antigen is still unknown. The CDR3 has 16 residues. Looked up from germline, CDR1 is SEHNR and CDR2 is FQNEAQ (reference sequence). J gave up 5 bases and V 5 bases, and 14 bases lay outside the gene matches. The data belong to a study of T cell responses to AZD1222 COVID-19 vaccine. Overall study results and limits: The study found Spike-specific TCR breadth and depth rose after two AZD1222 doses.

Some clones are missing from TCRdb's copy, which holds only in-frame ones; the method was immunoSEQ multiplex PCR. Among some 120,000 clones listed, about 90% were seen once. The J gene is TRBJ2-5, the V gene TRBV7-9; 7 bases align to TRBD1. This receptor was obtained from an adult who received the AZD1222 COVID-19 vaccine. The specimen comprised peripheral blood, sampled 28 days after the second AZD1222 dose. CDR3 DNA: TGTGCCAGCAGCCTTGAAAGACAGGGCGGTGGGGAGACCCAGTACTTC. Translating gives CASSLERQGGGETQYF.